A selection of T cell receptor beta chains follows, all from one sample in a study of shared clonotypes between healthy human individuals. Generated by immunoSEQ multiplex PCR, the TCRdb table keeps only in-frame clones and is missing some. The sample consists of 2 million to 3 million clones, approximately 94% of them appearing once. What was sequenced was naive CD4+ T cells from PBMCs. Source of these receptors: a man younger than 35 in good health. Some clones in this sample may be carry-over from other donors' samples. The CDR3 runs from the conserved cysteine through the conserved F or W. A D gene is named only where the DNA matches it firmly. Size is stated for part of the rows, as once, few or many counts, or as a class when the clone is expanded.

size,J,V,D,CDR3,DNA
-,TRBJ2-1,TRBV7-8,TRBD1,CASSKQGRSSYNEQFF,TGTGCCAGCAGCAAACAGGGGCGAAGCTCCTACAATGAGCAGTTCTTC
-,TRBJ1-3,TRBV5-4,-,CASWEGASSGNTIYF,TGTGCCAGCTGGGAGGGAGCTTCCTCTGGAAACACCATATATTTT
-,TRBJ2-3,TRBV5-1,-,CASSFLRDGYSTDTQYF,TGCGCCAGCAGCTTCCTCCGGGACGGGTATAGCACAGATACGCAGTATTTT
few,TRBJ2-3,TRBV5-1,-,CASRDSGTDTQYF,TGCGCCAGCAGAGATAGCGGCACAGATACGCAGTATTTT
-,TRBJ1-4,TRBV27,-,CARVPGEKLFF,TGTGCCCGGGTTCCGGGAGAAAAACTGTTTTTT
few,TRBJ1-5,TRBV10-3,-,CAISGTGRDQPQHF,TGTGCCATCAGTGGCACAGGGCGGGATCAGCCCCAGCATTTT
-,TRBJ2-1,TRBV7-6,TRBD2,CASSLAWRRAGEKSSYNEQFF,TGTGCCAGCAGCTTAGCATGGCGTAGAGCGGGGGAAAAAAGCTCCTACAATGAGCAGTTCTTC
-,TRBJ1-2,TRBV4-1,-,CASSRLFTGYYGYTF,TGCGCCAGCAGCCGGCTTTTTACAGGGTACTATGGCTACACCTTC
-,TRBJ2-5,TRBV9,-,CASSVGPQETQYF,TGTGCCAGCAGCGTAGGGCCGCAAGAGACCCAGTACTTC
once,TRBJ2-5,TRBV25-1,-,CASSWTEETQYF,TGTGCCAGCAGTTGGACTGAAGAGACCCAGTACTTC
-,TRBJ1-3,TRBV7-9,TRBD1,CASSLTGTGSGNTIYF,TGTGCCAGCAGCTTAACCGGGACAGGCTCTGGAAACACCATATATTTT
few,TRBJ1-5,TRBV10-3,TRBD1,CATTGGASGQPQHF,TGTGCCACCACAGGGGGCGCGTCCGGTCAGCCCCAGCATTTT
few,TRBJ2-5,TRBV28,-,CASSLTAETQYF,TGTGCCAGCAGTTTAACGGCAGAGACCCAGTACTTC
-,TRBJ2-2,TRBV19,-,CASVDRASTGELFF,TGTGCCAGTGTGGACAGAGCGTCTACCGGGGAGCTGTTTTTT
-,TRBJ2-2,TRBV2,-,CASSWVGANTGELFF,TGTGCCAGCAGCTGGGTCGGGGCTAACACCGGGGAGCTGTTTTTT
-,TRBJ2-1,TRBV7-2,TRBD2,CASSWREFAYNEQFF,TGTGCCAGCAGCTGGCGGGAGTTCGCCTACAATGAGCAGTTCTTC
-,TRBJ2-7,TRBV5-1,TRBD1,CVSSLAGQGGEQYF,TGCGTCAGCAGCCTCGCAGGACAGGGGGGCGAGCAGTACTTC
-,TRBJ2-7,TRBV7-2,-,CASSLTSGSYEQYF,TGTGCCAGCAGCTTAACTTCCGGCTCCTACGAGCAGTACTTC
-,TRBJ2-4,TRBV18,-,CASSDIAKNIQYF,TGTGCCAGCTCGGACATAGCCAAAAACATTCAGTACTTC
-,TRBJ1-1,TRBV28,-,CASSVPTGTEAFF,TGTGCCAGCAGTGTCCCCACGGGCACTGAAGCTTTCTTT
-,TRBJ1-4,TRBV5-4,TRBD1,CASSLGQGEEKLFF,TGTGCCAGCAGCTTGGGACAGGGGGAAGAAAAACTGTTTTTT
-,TRBJ1-5,TRBV19,TRBD1,CASSTSRGLQPQHF,TGTGCCAGTAGTACCTCCAGGGGGCTTCAGCCCCAGCATTTT
-,TRBJ1-5,TRBV5-6,-,CASSSTGTHQPQHF,TGTGCCAGCAGCTCAACGGGGACGCATCAGCCCCAGCATTTT
-,TRBJ2-2,TRBV6-6,-,CASSKTENTGELFF,TGTGCCAGCAGTAAGACTGAGAACACCGGGGAGCTGTTTTTT
-,TRBJ2-7,TRBV6-5,TRBD2,CASSYRLAGGLPEQYF,TGTGCCAGCAGTTACAGGCTAGCGGGAGGTCTACCCGAGCAGTACTTC
-,TRBJ2-7,TRBV5-1,TRBD1,CASSPRQGAVEQYF,TGCGCCAGCAGCCCCCGACAGGGGGCGGTCGAGCAGTACTTC
-,TRBJ1-2,TRBV30,TRBD1,CAWREDRGYGYTF,TGTGCCTGGAGGGAGGACAGGGGCTATGGCTACACCTTC
-,TRBJ1-5,TRBV7-8,-,CASSLFGPGASQPQHF,TGTGCCAGCAGCTTATTCGGTCCCGGCGCCAGTCAGCCCCAGCATTTT
once,TRBJ2-1,TRBV4-1,TRBD2,CASSQGVGGGYNEQFF,TGCGCCAGCAGCCAAGGAGTTGGCGGGGGCTACAATGAGCAGTTCTTC
-,TRBJ2-1,TRBV5-1,TRBD1,CASSFRDRGWGEQFF,TGCGCCAGCAGCTTCCGGGACAGGGGCTGGGGTGAGCAGTTCTTC
-,TRBJ1-2,TRBV5-4,TRBD1,CASSLLGGAGDGYTF,TGTGCCAGCAGCTTGTTAGGGGGCGCGGGTGATGGCTACACCTTC
-,TRBJ2-5,TRBV5-6,-,CASNLGGETQYF,TGTGCCAGCAACCTAGGGGGGGAGACCCAGTACTTC
-,TRBJ2-3,TRBV5-1,-,CASSAGPKATDTQYF,TGCGCCAGCAGCGCGGGCCCAAAGGCCACAGATACGCAGTATTTT
-,TRBJ2-3,TRBV5-5,TRBD1,CASSPVRDRATDTQYF,TGTGCCAGCAGTCCTGTCCGGGACAGGGCCACAGATACGCAGTATTTT
-,TRBJ1-5,TRBV6-5,TRBD1,CASSPQGFLDQPQHF,TGTGCCAGCAGTCCACAGGGGTTTTTGGATCAGCCCCAGCATTTT
-,TRBJ2-7,TRBV5-1,TRBD2,CASSLRGTSGSYEQYF,TGCGCCAGCAGCTTGCGCGGGACTAGCGGGAGCTACGAGCAGTACTTC
-,TRBJ1-2,TRBV18,-,CASSPRLEGTKGYTF,TGTGCCAGCTCACCACGATTGGAGGGGACTAAGGGCTACACCTTC
-,TRBJ2-2,TRBV28,TRBD1,CASSSGGTGELFF,TGTGCCAGCAGTTCAGGGGGCACCGGGGAGCTGTTTTTT
-,TRBJ2-1,TRBV28,TRBD1,CASSSGQGLYNEQFF,TGTGCCAGCAGTTCAGGACAGGGCCTCTACAATGAGCAGTTCTTC
-,TRBJ2-6,TRBV2,-,CASSEELVGSGANVLTF,TGTGCCAGCAGTGAAGAGTTAGTCGGCTCTGGGGCCAACGTCCTGACTTTC
-,TRBJ1-1,TRBV7-9,-,CASSISGGGFTEAFF,TGTGCCAGCTCCATATCGGGGGGAGGGTTTACTGAAGCTTTCTTT
-,TRBJ2-7,TRBV6-5,-,CASRTARDLVYEQYF,TGTGCCAGCAGGACAGCCAGGGATTTGGTCTACGAGCAGTACTTC
-,TRBJ2-1,TRBV4-1,-,CASSQVPASYNEQFF,TGCGCCAGCAGCCAAGTCCCGGCCTCCTACAATGAGCAGTTCTTC